Listed below are T cell receptor beta chains from one sample, sequenced in a study of T cell clones after liver transplantation. This table comes from immunoSEQ multiplex PCR, and its TCRdb copy is limited to in-frame clones, with some not included. The sample lists under 150,000 clones, 90% occurring once. Sequences were derived from CD4+ T cells from blood, sampled 12 months after liver transplant. The receptors originated from a human patient who received a liver transplant. Part of the T cell pool may stem from the graft donor. Each CDR3 is given with its conserved first and last residue. D genes are given only for firm matches. Expanded clones get a size class; other rows say once, few or many, or leave the size out.

V,D,size,J,CDR3,DNA
TRBV19,-,-,TRBJ2-7,CASSITQGREQYF,TGTGCCAGTAGTATAACACAAGGGAGGGAGCAGTACTTC
TRBV5-1,-,-,TRBJ2-5,CASSLTSFQETQYF,TGCGCCAGCAGCTTGACTAGCTTCCAAGAGACCCAGTACTTC
TRBV29-1,-,-,TRBJ1-3,CSVEGTATGNTIYF,TGCAGCGTTGAAGGGACAGCGACTGGAAACACCATATATTTT
TRBV10-1,-,-,TRBJ1-1,CASRAGTEAFF,TGCGCCAGCAGAGCCGGGACAGAAGCTTTCTTT
TRBV11-3,TRBD2,-,TRBJ2-1,CASSRLTTWTSGSNEQFF,TGTGCCAGCAGTCGACTCACTACATGGACTAGCGGGAGCAATGAGCAGTTCTTC
TRBV14,TRBD2,-,TRBJ2-1,CASSPYEGSGRVYNEQFF,TGTGCCAGCAGCCCTTACGAGGGTAGCGGGAGGGTTTACAATGAGCAGTTCTTC
TRBV7-9,TRBD2,-,TRBJ2-5,CASSLELAGVAQYF,TGTGCCAGCAGCTTAGAACTAGCGGGAGTCGCCCAGTACTTC
TRBV9,TRBD1,-,TRBJ2-7,CASSPRQGSYYEQYF,TGTGCCAGCAGCCCCAGACAGGGTTCTTACTACGAGCAGTACTTC
TRBV5-1,-,-,TRBJ1-1,CASGNPGGDTEAFF,TGCGCCAGCGGGAATCCCGGGGGGGACACTGAAGCTTTCTTT
TRBV6-1,-,once,TRBJ1-4,CASSATGSHEKLFF,TGTGCCAGCAGTGCTACAGGGTCTCATGAAAAACTGTTTTTT
TRBV15,TRBD2,-,TRBJ2-7,CATSRDVSGSGSYEQYF,TGTGCCACCAGCAGAGATGTAAGCGGGAGTGGATCCTACGAGCAGTACTTC
TRBV6-5,-,-,TRBJ1-2,CASSYSRQENYGYTF,TGTGCCAGCAGTTACTCGAGGCAGGAGAACTATGGCTACACCTTC
TRBV19,-,-,TRBJ1-2,CASSVYAGTTSYGYTF,TGTGCCAGTAGTGTATACGCCGGGACGACGAGCTATGGCTACACCTTC
TRBV6-5,-,-,TRBJ1-2,CASGGLYGYTF,TGTGCCAGTGGGGGCCTCTATGGCTACACCTTC
TRBV7-3,-,-,TRBJ2-2,CASRDPAGKELFF,TGTGCCAGCAGAGACCCCGCCGGGAAGGAGCTGTTTTTT
TRBV5-1,-,-,TRBJ1-1,CASSLDNPGGTEAFF,TGCGCCAGCAGCTTGGACAACCCTGGGGGCACTGAAGCTTTCTTT
TRBV7-2,-,-,TRBJ2-2,CASSTRGSGELFF,TGTGCCAGCAGCACCAGAGGCTCCGGGGAGCTGTTTTTT
TRBV5-1,-,-,TRBJ2-5,CASSLGMGGQETQYF,TGCGCCAGCAGCTTGGGTATGGGGGGCCAAGAGACCCAGTACTTC
TRBV11-3,-,-,TRBJ2-2,CASSLQSNTGELFF,TGTGCCAGCAGCCTACAATCGAACACCGGGGAGCTGTTTTTT